The source of this T cell receptor beta chain is a study of blood T cells in healthy people across ages. Study-wide background: Per two T cells, about one barcoded beta molecule was captured through template switching.

Overall study findings and caveats: Among long-lived donors, naive CD4+ cells were more numerous and diversity higher than in aged donors. A conclusive naive versus antigen-experienced comparison was prevented by the unsorted PBMCs.

Comment on this clonotype: The antigen is not known.

The authors ran a second PCR of roughly 6 to 12 cycles using a sample-barcoded 5' primer and a J-beta primer mix. TCRdb reprocessed the 5' RACE reads with MiXCR, giving one entry per CDR3 protein. The sample shows roughly 410,000 distinct CDR3 sequences, about half of them seen only once. The CDR3 sequence is 15 residues long. Germline-derived CDR1 and CDR2 are SGHNT and YENEEA. The ends lost 5 bases at V and 9 bases at J; junction bases unmatched: 8. Total RNA was extracted at no less than 5 micrograms per sample. This TCR came from a man aged 55 to 69 in good health. Input material: blood. J is TRBJ2-1 and V is TRBV11-3; TRBD2 matches 12 bases. This CDR3 is CASSPTSGSNGEQFF. The CDR3, as DNA: TGTGCCAGCAGCCCGACTAGCGGGAGTAACGGTGAGCAGTTCTTC.